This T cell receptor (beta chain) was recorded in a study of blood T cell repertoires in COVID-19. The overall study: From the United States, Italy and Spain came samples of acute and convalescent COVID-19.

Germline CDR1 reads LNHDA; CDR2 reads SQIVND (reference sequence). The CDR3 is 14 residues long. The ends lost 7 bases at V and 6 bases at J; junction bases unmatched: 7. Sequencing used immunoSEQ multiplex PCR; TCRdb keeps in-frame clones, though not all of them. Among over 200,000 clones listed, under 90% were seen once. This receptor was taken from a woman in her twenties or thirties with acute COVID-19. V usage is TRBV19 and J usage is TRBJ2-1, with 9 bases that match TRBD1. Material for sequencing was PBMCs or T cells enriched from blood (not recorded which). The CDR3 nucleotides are TGTGCCAGTAAATTAGGGACAGGGTCCAATGAGCAGTTCTTC. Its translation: CASKLGTGSNEQFF.